A single sample is the source of the 3 T cell receptor beta chains below, sequenced in a study of CD8 T cells in Susac syndrome. With random hexamers, about 0.45 to 1 ug RNA was reverse transcribed. TCRdb re-called the immunoSEQ multiplex PCR reads with MiXCR, one entry per CDR3 protein. Of 100,000 to 150,000 distinct CDR3 sequences in the sample, roughly 95% were seen once. The specimen sequenced was CD4+ T cells from PBMCs. Receptors were obtained from a human donor in good health.

This clonotype was seen more than once but under ten times. V gene TRBV29-1 combines with J gene TRBJ1-2; tentatively, D is TRBD1 (5 bases). V lost 7 bases, J lost 4 bases, and 16 bases lay in between. The CDR3 is 13 amino acids. From germline, CDR1 is SQVTM and CDR2 ANQGSEA. The CDR3 bases are TGCAGCGACGGGACGGGCTCTGGCTATGGCTACACCTTC. Protein product: CSDGTGSGYGYTF.

This sequence joins TRBV14 and TRBJ1-2, with TRBD1 matching 9 bases. Germline V gene sequence: CDR1 SGHDN, CDR2 FVKESK. The length of the CDR3 is 15 residues. The V gene end was trimmed by 1 base and the J gene end by 4 bases; junction bases not matched to a gene: 4. CDR3: CASSQVRTGVYGYTF. The CDR3 nucleotides read TGTGCCAGCAGCCAAGTGAGGACAGGGGTCTATGGCTACACCTTC.

The rearrangement links TRBV20-1 to TRBJ2-4, with unresolved D. CDR3 length: 11 residues. Trimming pared 1 base from V and 9 bases from J, leaving 7 bases between. Per the germline V gene, CDR1 is DFQATT and CDR2 is SNEGSKA (reference sequence). CDR3 amino acids: CSARGYGIQYF. CDR3 nucleotides: TGCAGTGCTAGAGGGTATGGCATTCAGTACTTC.